This T cell receptor beta chain was obtained from a study of early T cells in non-severe SARS-CoV-2 infection. The CDR3 sequence is 14 residues long. Trimming pared 8 bases from V and 1 base from J, leaving 11 bases between. Attachment of unique molecular identifiers was made to individual cDNA molecules. TCRdb ran MiXCR on the 5' RACE reads and lists one entry per CDR3 protein. Among 33,000 or so distinct CDR3 sequences listed, almost 6% were seen once. This clonotype was seen more than once but under ten times. A much larger clone differs by one base, so this may be a read error. The chain links TRBV12-3 or TRBV12-4 to TRBJ2-2; D is ambiguous. Sequenced material: whole blood. The TCR was taken from an adult who was a healthcare worker with PCR-confirmed SARS-CoV-2 infection or an uninfected control (not recorded which). The CDR3 nucleotides are TGTGCCAGCGCGGTAGTGGAGAACACCGGGGAGCTGTTTTTT. This sequence encodes CASAVVENTGELFF.